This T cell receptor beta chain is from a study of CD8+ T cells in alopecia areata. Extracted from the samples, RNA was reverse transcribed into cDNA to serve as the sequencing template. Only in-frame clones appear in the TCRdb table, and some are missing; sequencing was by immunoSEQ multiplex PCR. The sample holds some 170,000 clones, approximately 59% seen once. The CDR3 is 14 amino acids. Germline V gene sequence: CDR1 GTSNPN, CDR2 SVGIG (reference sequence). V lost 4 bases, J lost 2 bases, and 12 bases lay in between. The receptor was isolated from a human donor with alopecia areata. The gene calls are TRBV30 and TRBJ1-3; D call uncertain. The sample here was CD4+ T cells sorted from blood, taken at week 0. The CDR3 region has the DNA TGTGCCTGGACGGAGGGAACTACTGGAAACACCATATATTTT. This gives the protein CAWTEGTTGNTIYF.